This is a list of T cell receptor beta chains from one sample in a study of shared clonotypes between healthy human individuals. Measured with immunoSEQ multiplex PCR; TCRdb has only the in-frame clones, and not every one. Found here are millions of clones, approximately 95% of them singletons; the top ten hold about 1.1%. Input material: naive CD8+ T cells sorted from blood. The receptor source for this set is a man aged 18 to 30 in good health. Each CDR3 is given with its conserved first and last residue. A D gene is named only where the DNA matches it firmly. The size entry is marked missing in some rows and otherwise reads once, few, many or a size class.

clone_size: once
d_call: .
v_call: TRBV4-2
j_call: TRBJ1-5
cdr3_aa: CASSQEISTGLFQPQHF
cdr3_nt: TGTGCCAGCAGCCAAGAGATCTCCACAGGTTTGTTTCAGCCCCAGCATTTT

clone_size: .
d_call: .
v_call: TRBV2
j_call: TRBJ2-7
cdr3_aa: CASSEGRQNEQYF
cdr3_nt: TGTGCCAGCAGTGAAGGTAGACAGAACGAGCAGTACTTC

clone_size: .
d_call: .
v_call: TRBV6-5
j_call: TRBJ1-5
cdr3_aa: CASRPGASNQPQHF
cdr3_nt: TGTGCCAGCAGGCCCGGGGCGAGCAATCAGCCCCAGCATTTT

clone_size: .
d_call: .
v_call: TRBV27
j_call: TRBJ2-7
cdr3_aa: CASSLLSTGYEQYF
cdr3_nt: TGTGCCAGCAGTTTACTCAGTACCGGCTACGAGCAGTACTTC

clone_size: once
d_call: .
v_call: TRBV28
j_call: TRBJ2-7
cdr3_aa: CASSLGLLPYEQYF
cdr3_nt: TGTGCCAGCAGCTTAGGATTACTACCCTACGAGCAGTACTTC

clone_size: .
d_call: .
v_call: TRBV28
j_call: TRBJ2-4
cdr3_aa: CASSQDIGIQYF
cdr3_nt: TGTGCCAGCAGTCAGGACATTGGCATTCAGTACTTC

clone_size: .
d_call: .
v_call: TRBV4-1
j_call: TRBJ2-7
cdr3_aa: CASSQDSAGSYEQYF
cdr3_nt: TGCGCCAGCAGCCAAGATTCGGCAGGGAGCTACGAGCAGTACTTC

clone_size: .
d_call: TRBD2
v_call: TRBV5-1
j_call: TRBJ2-1
cdr3_aa: CASSEGLAGEQNNEQFF
cdr3_nt: TGCGCCAGCAGCGAGGGACTAGCGGGGGAACAAAACAATGAGCAGTTCTTC

clone_size: .
d_call: .
v_call: TRBV5-1
j_call: TRBJ2-7
cdr3_aa: CASNGGYGTYEQYF
cdr3_nt: TGCGCCAGCAATGGGGGCTATGGGACCTACGAGCAGTACTTC

clone_size: .
d_call: .
v_call: TRBV5-6
j_call: TRBJ1-2
cdr3_aa: CASSPGRVWVNGYTF
cdr3_nt: TGTGCCAGCAGCCCGGGCCGGGTTTGGGTCAATGGCTACACCTTC

clone_size: once
d_call: .
v_call: TRBV7-9
j_call: TRBJ1-2
cdr3_aa: CASSLQTLYIEGYTF
cdr3_nt: TGTGCCAGCAGCTTGCAGACTCTCTACATAGAAGGCTACACCTTC

clone_size: .
d_call: TRBD1
v_call: TRBV27
j_call: TRBJ1-4
cdr3_aa: CASSPYRGPNEKLFF
cdr3_nt: TGTGCCAGCAGTCCTTACAGGGGGCCTAATGAAAAACTGTTTTTT

clone_size: few
d_call: .
v_call: TRBV27
j_call: TRBJ1-1
cdr3_aa: CASSGMNTEAFF
cdr3_nt: TGTGCCAGCAGTGGAATGAACACTGAAGCTTTCTTT

clone_size: .
d_call: TRBD2
v_call: TRBV6-4
j_call: TRBJ2-2
cdr3_aa: CASSDSGTSGPTGELFF
cdr3_nt: TGTGCCAGCAGTGACTCGGGGACTAGCGGGCCCACCGGGGAGCTGTTTTTT

clone_size: .
d_call: .
v_call: TRBV9
j_call: TRBJ1-3
cdr3_aa: CASSDPHQGPISGNTIYF
cdr3_nt: TGTGCCAGCAGCGACCCCCACCAAGGACCCATCTCTGGAAACACCATATATTTT

clone_size: .
d_call: TRBD1
v_call: TRBV6-6
j_call: TRBJ1-1
cdr3_aa: CASSYSGGDEAFF
cdr3_nt: TGTGCCAGCAGTTACTCAGGGGGCGATGAAGCTTTCTTT

clone_size: .
d_call: .
v_call: TRBV10-3
j_call: TRBJ2-7
cdr3_aa: CAITITGSPEGEQYF
cdr3_nt: TGTGCCATCACCATTACCGGGTCCCCCGAAGGCGAGCAGTACTTC

clone_size: .
d_call: .
v_call: TRBV7-8
j_call: TRBJ2-3
cdr3_aa: CASSLVSDTDTQYF
cdr3_nt: TGTGCCAGCAGCTTAGTCTCTGACACAGATACGCAGTATTTT

clone_size: .
d_call: TRBD1
v_call: TRBV7-7
j_call: TRBJ2-5
cdr3_aa: CASSVETGMGETQYF
cdr3_nt: TGTGCTAGCAGCGTAGAGACAGGGATGGGGGAGACCCAGTACTTC

clone_size: .
d_call: .
v_call: TRBV6-5
j_call: TRBJ2-7
cdr3_aa: CASSGHSRSYEQYF
cdr3_nt: TGTGCCAGCAGTGGACATTCGAGGTCCTACGAGCAGTACTTC

clone_size: .
d_call: TRBD1
v_call: TRBV19
j_call: TRBJ2-7
cdr3_aa: CASSYRDRYEQYF
cdr3_nt: TGTGCCAGTAGTTACCGGGACAGATACGAGCAGTACTTC

clone_size: .
d_call: .
v_call: TRBV7-2
j_call: TRBJ2-3
cdr3_aa: CASSLGYVDTQYF
cdr3_nt: TGTGCCAGCAGCTTGGGTTACGTAGATACGCAGTATTTT

clone_size: .
d_call: TRBD1
v_call: TRBV7-6
j_call: TRBJ2-7
cdr3_aa: CASSWGQGASYEQYF
cdr3_nt: TGTGCCAGCAGCTGGGGACAGGGGGCCTCCTACGAGCAGTACTTC

clone_size: .
d_call: .
v_call: TRBV19
j_call: TRBJ2-1
cdr3_aa: CASSIEHSEENNEQFF
cdr3_nt: TGTGCCAGTAGTATAGAACATTCGGAGGAGAACAATGAGCAGTTCTTC

clone_size: .
d_call: .
v_call: TRBV10-2
j_call: TRBJ1-2
cdr3_aa: CASRDGSNYGYTF
cdr3_nt: TGCGCCAGCAGGGACGGGTCTAACTATGGCTACACCTTC

clone_size: .
d_call: .
v_call: TRBV5-6
j_call: TRBJ2-5
cdr3_aa: CASSLALQETQYF
cdr3_nt: TGTGCCAGCAGCTTGGCCCTCCAAGAGACCCAGTACTTC

clone_size: .
d_call: .
v_call: TRBV30
j_call: TRBJ2-7
cdr3_aa: CAWSVGGGQYF
cdr3_nt: TGTGCCTGGAGTGTGGGGGGCGGGCAGTACTTC

clone_size: .
d_call: .
v_call: TRBV6-1
j_call: TRBJ2-7
cdr3_aa: CASSDQADYEQYF
cdr3_nt: TGTGCCAGCAGTGATCAGGCGGATTACGAGCAGTACTTC

clone_size: .
d_call: .
v_call: TRBV9
j_call: TRBJ2-1
cdr3_aa: CASSRDNTYNEQFF
cdr3_nt: TGTGCCAGCAGCCGGGACAATACCTACAATGAGCAGTTCTTC

clone_size: .
d_call: TRBD1
v_call: TRBV30
j_call: TRBJ2-1
cdr3_aa: CAWCRTGGNDEQFF
cdr3_nt: TGTGCCTGGTGTCGGACAGGGGGGAATGATGAGCAGTTCTTC

clone_size: .
d_call: .
v_call: TRBV7-8
j_call: TRBJ1-3
cdr3_aa: CASSLLQGLYSGNTIYF
cdr3_nt: TGTGCCAGCAGCTTATTACAGGGCCTTTACTCTGGAAACACCATATATTTT

clone_size: .
d_call: .
v_call: TRBV9
j_call: TRBJ2-1
cdr3_aa: CASSPEPGTSYNEQFF
cdr3_nt: TGTGCCAGCAGCCCAGAGCCGGGCACTTCCTACAATGAGCAGTTCTTC

clone_size: once
d_call: TRBD1
v_call: TRBV28
j_call: TRBJ1-2
cdr3_aa: CASSSPDRGIEGYTF
cdr3_nt: TGTGCCAGCAGTTCACCGGACAGGGGAATTGAGGGCTACACCTTC

clone_size: .
d_call: TRBD2
v_call: TRBV6-5
j_call: TRBJ2-1
cdr3_aa: CASSMIAGSYNEQFF
cdr3_nt: TGTGCCAGCAGCATGATAGCGGGATCCTACAATGAGCAGTTCTTC

clone_size: once
d_call: .
v_call: TRBV7-9
j_call: TRBJ2-1
cdr3_aa: CASSSAGYNEQFF
cdr3_nt: TGTGCCAGCAGCTCGGCAGGGTACAATGAGCAGTTCTTC

clone_size: .
d_call: TRBD1
v_call: TRBV27
j_call: TRBJ2-5
cdr3_aa: CASSRTGGAETQYF
cdr3_nt: TGTGCCAGCAGTCGGACAGGGGGCGCCGAGACCCAGTACTTC

clone_size: .
d_call: .
v_call: TRBV7-9
j_call: TRBJ1-1
cdr3_aa: CASSLVVGGMPNTEAFF
cdr3_nt: TGTGCCAGCAGCTTAGTGGTAGGAGGAATGCCGAACACTGAAGCTTTCTTT

clone_size: .
d_call: .
v_call: TRBV13
j_call: TRBJ1-5
cdr3_aa: CASSQNDQPQHF
cdr3_nt: TGTGCCAGCAGCCAAAACGATCAGCCCCAGCATTTT

clone_size: once
d_call: .
v_call: TRBV10-1
j_call: TRBJ2-3
cdr3_aa: CASSETGPTDTQYF
cdr3_nt: TGCGCCAGCAGTGAGACAGGGCCCACAGATACGCAGTATTTT

clone_size: .
d_call: .
v_call: TRBV11-2
j_call: TRBJ2-7
cdr3_aa: CASSLNRPPGHSYEQYF
cdr3_nt: TGTGCCAGCAGCTTAAATCGGCCACCGGGACACTCCTACGAGCAGTACTTC

clone_size: .
d_call: TRBD1
v_call: TRBV5-1
j_call: TRBJ2-7
cdr3_aa: CASSLDRGVYEQYF
cdr3_nt: TGCGCCAGCAGCTTGGACAGGGGGGTCTACGAGCAGTACTTC

clone_size: .
d_call: .
v_call: TRBV27
j_call: TRBJ1-2
cdr3_aa: CASSLSVNYGYTF
cdr3_nt: TGTGCCAGCAGTTTATCAGTGAACTATGGCTACACCTTC

clone_size: .
d_call: .
v_call: TRBV5-6
j_call: TRBJ1-3
cdr3_aa: CASSLDGFSGNTIYF
cdr3_nt: TGTGCCAGCAGCTTGGACGGATTCTCTGGAAACACCATATATTTT

clone_size: once
d_call: .
v_call: TRBV2
j_call: TRBJ2-7
cdr3_aa: CASGAASSYEQYF
cdr3_nt: TGTGCCAGTGGGGCGGCGAGCTCCTACGAGCAGTACTTC

clone_size: .
d_call: .
v_call: TRBV7-2
j_call: TRBJ2-7
cdr3_aa: CASSYRGTYEQYF
cdr3_nt: TGTGCCAGCAGCTACCGAGGGACCTACGAGCAGTACTTC

clone_size: .
d_call: TRBD1
v_call: TRBV19
j_call: TRBJ2-7
cdr3_aa: CASSPGTGSYEQYF
cdr3_nt: TGTGCCAGTAGTCCCGGGACAGGGAGTTACGAGCAGTACTTC

clone_size: .
d_call: .
v_call: TRBV7-7
j_call: TRBJ1-1
cdr3_aa: CASSLAKTSEAFF
cdr3_nt: TGTGCTAGCAGCTTAGCTAAAACTTCTGAAGCTTTCTTT

clone_size: .
d_call: .
v_call: TRBV7-2
j_call: TRBJ2-1
cdr3_aa: CASSLSLYNEQFF
cdr3_nt: TGTGCCAGCAGCTTAAGTCTCTACAATGAGCAGTTCTTC

clone_size: .
d_call: TRBD2
v_call: TRBV11-2
j_call: TRBJ2-1
cdr3_aa: CASRGSYGTSGPNEQFF
cdr3_nt: TGTGCCAGCAGAGGGTCCTACGGGACTAGCGGACCCAATGAGCAGTTCTTC

clone_size: .
d_call: TRBD2
v_call: TRBV7-3
j_call: TRBJ2-7
cdr3_aa: CASSLFPAGREGSYEQYF
cdr3_nt: TGTGCCAGCAGCTTATTCCCCGCCGGCAGGGAGGGCTCCTACGAGCAGTACTTC

clone_size: .
d_call: TRBD2
v_call: TRBV6-5
j_call: TRBJ2-1
cdr3_aa: CASSTREGGDNEQFF
cdr3_nt: TGTGCCAGCAGTACCCGGGAGGGTGGGGACAATGAGCAGTTCTTC

clone_size: .
d_call: .
v_call: TRBV27
j_call: TRBJ1-1
cdr3_aa: CASSLMGQAFF
cdr3_nt: TGTGCCAGCAGTTTAATGGGGCAGGCTTTCTTT

clone_size: .
d_call: .
v_call: TRBV7-9
j_call: TRBJ2-7
cdr3_aa: CASSLASAYEQYF
cdr3_nt: TGTGCCAGCAGCTTAGCTAGCGCTTACGAGCAGTACTTC

clone_size: .
d_call: .
v_call: TRBV9
j_call: TRBJ2-7
cdr3_aa: CASSPWDVGAREQYF
cdr3_nt: TGTGCCAGCAGCCCCTGGGACGTGGGGGCGAGGGAGCAGTACTTC

clone_size: .
d_call: TRBD2
v_call: TRBV5-1
j_call: TRBJ2-3
cdr3_aa: CASSRSSGSQDTQYF
cdr3_nt: TGCGCCAGCAGCAGATCTAGCGGGAGCCAAGATACGCAGTATTTT

clone_size: few
d_call: .
v_call: TRBV7-9
j_call: TRBJ1-1
cdr3_aa: CASSSIPEAFF
cdr3_nt: TGTGCCAGCAGCTCGATCCCTGAAGCTTTCTTT

clone_size: .
d_call: TRBD1
v_call: TRBV19
j_call: TRBJ1-4
cdr3_aa: CASGRTGTGGEKLFF
cdr3_nt: TGTGCCAGCGGGAGAACCGGGACAGGGGGCGAAAAACTGTTTTTT

clone_size: .
d_call: TRBD2
v_call: TRBV18
j_call: TRBJ2-5
cdr3_aa: CASSPGTSSAETQYF
cdr3_nt: TGTGCCAGCTCACCAGGGACTAGCTCCGCGGAGACCCAGTACTTC

clone_size: .
d_call: .
v_call: TRBV27
j_call: TRBJ2-7
cdr3_aa: CASSLGRGGYEQYF
cdr3_nt: TGTGCCAGCAGTTTAGGCAGGGGAGGCTACGAGCAGTACTTC